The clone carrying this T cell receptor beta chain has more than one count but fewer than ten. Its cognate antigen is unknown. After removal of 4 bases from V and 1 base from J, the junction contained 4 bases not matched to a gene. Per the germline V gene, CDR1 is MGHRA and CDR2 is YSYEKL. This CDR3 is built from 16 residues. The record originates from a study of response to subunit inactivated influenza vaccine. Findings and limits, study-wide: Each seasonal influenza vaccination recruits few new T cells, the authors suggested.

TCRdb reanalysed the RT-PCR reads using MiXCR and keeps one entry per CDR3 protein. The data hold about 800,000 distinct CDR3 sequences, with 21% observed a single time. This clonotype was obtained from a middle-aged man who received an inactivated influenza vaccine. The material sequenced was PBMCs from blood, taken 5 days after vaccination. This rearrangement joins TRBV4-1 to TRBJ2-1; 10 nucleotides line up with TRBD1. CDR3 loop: CASSRGQGFSYNEQFF. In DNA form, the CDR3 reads TGCGCCAGCAGCCGGGGACAGGGGTTTTCCTACAATGAGCAGTTCTTC.